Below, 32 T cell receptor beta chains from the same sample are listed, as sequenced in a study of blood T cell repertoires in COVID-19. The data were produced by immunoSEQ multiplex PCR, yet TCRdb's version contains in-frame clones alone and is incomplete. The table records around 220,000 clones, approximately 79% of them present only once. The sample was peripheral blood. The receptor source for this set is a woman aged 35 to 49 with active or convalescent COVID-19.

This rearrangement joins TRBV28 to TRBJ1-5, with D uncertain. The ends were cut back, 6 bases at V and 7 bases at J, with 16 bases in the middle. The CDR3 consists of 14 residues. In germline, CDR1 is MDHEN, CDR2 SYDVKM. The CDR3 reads CASRIRGLWQPQHF. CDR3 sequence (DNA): TGTGCCAGCAGAATTCGGGGTCTGTGGCAGCCCCAGCATTTT.

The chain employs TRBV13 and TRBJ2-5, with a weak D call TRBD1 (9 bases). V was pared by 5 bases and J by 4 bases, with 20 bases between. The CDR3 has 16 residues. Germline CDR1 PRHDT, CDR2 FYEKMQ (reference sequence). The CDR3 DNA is TGTGCCAGCAGCCCCCGGGGACAGGGACTAGGAGAGACCCAGTACTTC. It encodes CASSPRGQGLGETQYF. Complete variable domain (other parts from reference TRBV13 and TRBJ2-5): AAGVIQSPRHLIKEKRETATLKCYPIPRHDTVYWYQQGPGQDPQFLISFYEKMQSDKGSIPDRFSAQQFSDYHSELNMSSLELGDSALYFCASSPRGQGLGETQYFGPGTRLLVL.

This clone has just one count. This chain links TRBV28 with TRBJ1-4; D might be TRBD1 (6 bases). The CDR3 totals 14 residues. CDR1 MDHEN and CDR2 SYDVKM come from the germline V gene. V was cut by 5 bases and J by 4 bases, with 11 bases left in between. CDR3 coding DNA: TGTGCCAGCAGTCAGGACAGTTTTAATGAAAAACTGTTTTTT. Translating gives CASSQDSFNEKLFF.

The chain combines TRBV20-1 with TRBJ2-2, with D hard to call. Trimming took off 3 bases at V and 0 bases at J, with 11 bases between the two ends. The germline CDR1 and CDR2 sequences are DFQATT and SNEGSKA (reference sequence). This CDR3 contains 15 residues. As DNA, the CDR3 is TGCAGTGCTAGTCCCCTCACTACGAACACCGGGGAGCTGTTTTTT. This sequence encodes CSASPLTTNTGELFF.

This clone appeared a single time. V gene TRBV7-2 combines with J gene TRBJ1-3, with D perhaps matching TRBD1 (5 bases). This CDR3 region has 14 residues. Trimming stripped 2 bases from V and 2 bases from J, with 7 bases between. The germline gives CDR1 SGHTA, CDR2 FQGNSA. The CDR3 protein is CASSLQGAGNTIYF. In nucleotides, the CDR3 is TGTGCCAGCAGCTTACAGGGCGCTGGAAACACCATATATTTT.

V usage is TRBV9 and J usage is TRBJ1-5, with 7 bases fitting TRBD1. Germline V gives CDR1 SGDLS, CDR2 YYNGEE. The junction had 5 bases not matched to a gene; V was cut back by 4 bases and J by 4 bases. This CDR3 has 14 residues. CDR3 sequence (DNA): TGTGCCAGCAGCACCCAGGGGGGAAATCAGCCCCAGCATTTT. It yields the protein CASSTQGGNQPQHF.

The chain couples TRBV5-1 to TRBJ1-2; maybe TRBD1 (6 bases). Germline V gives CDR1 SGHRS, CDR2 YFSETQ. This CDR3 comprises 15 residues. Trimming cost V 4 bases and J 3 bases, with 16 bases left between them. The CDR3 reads CASSLPGGHDYGYTF. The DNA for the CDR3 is TGCGCCAGCAGCCTGCCGGGGGGGCACGACTATGGCTACACCTTC.

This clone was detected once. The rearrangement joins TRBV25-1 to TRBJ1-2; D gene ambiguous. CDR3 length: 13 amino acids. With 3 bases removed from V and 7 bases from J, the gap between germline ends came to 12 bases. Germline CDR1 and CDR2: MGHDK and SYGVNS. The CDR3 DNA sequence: TGTGCCAGCAGTGATCCCGGACGGGGTGGCTACACCTTC. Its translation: CASSDPGRGGYTF.

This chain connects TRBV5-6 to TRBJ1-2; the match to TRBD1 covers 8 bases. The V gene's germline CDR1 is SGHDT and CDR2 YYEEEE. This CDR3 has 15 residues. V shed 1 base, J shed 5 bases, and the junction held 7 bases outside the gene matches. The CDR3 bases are TGTGCCAGCAGCTTGTTGTCAGGGGGCAGTTATGGCTACACCTTC. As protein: CASSLLSGGSYGYTF.

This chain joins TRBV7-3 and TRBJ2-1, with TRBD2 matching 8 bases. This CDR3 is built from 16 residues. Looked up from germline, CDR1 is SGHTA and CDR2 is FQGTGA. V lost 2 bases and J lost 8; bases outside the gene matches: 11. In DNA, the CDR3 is TGTGCCAGCAGCTTACAGGCAGTAGCGGGGTGGGATGAGCAGTTCTTC. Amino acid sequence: CASSLQAVAGWDEQFF.

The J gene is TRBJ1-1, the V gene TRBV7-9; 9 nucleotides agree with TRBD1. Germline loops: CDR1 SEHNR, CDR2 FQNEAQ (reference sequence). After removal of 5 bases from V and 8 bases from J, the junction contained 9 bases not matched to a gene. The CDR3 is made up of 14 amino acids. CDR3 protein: CASSGIRDRAEAFF. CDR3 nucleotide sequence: TGTGCCAGCAGCGGTATACGGGACAGGGCGGAAGCTTTCTTT.

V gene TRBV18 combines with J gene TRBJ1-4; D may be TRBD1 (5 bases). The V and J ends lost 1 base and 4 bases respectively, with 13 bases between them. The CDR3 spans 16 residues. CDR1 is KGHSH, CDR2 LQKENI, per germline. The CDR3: CASSPRLSGINEKLFF. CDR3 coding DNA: TGTGCCAGCTCACCACGTCTTTCAGGGATTAATGAAAAACTGTTTTTT.

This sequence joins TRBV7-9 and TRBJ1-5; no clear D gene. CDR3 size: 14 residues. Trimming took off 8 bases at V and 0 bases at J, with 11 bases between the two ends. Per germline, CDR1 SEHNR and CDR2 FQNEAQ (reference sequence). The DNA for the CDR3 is TGTGCCAGCGGGCTCGGGGTTAGCAATCAGCCCCAGCATTTT. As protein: CASGLGVSNQPQHF. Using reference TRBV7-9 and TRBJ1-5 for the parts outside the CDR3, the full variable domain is DTGVSQNPRHKITKRGQNVTFRCDPISEHNRLYWYRQTLGQGPEFLTYFQNEAQLEKSRLLSDRFSAERPKGSFSTLEIQRTEQGDSAMYLCASGLGVSNQPQHFGDGTRLSIL.

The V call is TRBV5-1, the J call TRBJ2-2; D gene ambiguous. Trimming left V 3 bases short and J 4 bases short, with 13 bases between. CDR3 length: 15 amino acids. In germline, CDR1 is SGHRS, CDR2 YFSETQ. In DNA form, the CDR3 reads TGCGCCAGCAGCTCCCTTTCCGCGAGCACCGGGGAGCTGTTTTTT. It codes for CASSSLSASTGELFF.

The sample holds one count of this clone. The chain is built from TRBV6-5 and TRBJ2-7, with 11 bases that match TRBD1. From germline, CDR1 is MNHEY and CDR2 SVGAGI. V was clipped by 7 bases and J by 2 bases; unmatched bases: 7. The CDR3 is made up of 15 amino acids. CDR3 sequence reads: CASKAGTGGTYEQYV. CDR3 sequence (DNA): TGTGCCAGCAAGGCCGGGACAGGGGGAACCTACGAGCAGTACGTC.

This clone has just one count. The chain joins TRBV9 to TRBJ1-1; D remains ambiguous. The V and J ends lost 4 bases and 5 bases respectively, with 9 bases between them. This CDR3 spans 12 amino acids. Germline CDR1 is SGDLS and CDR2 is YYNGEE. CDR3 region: CASSSGVTEAFF. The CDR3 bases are TGTGCCAGCAGCTCAGGCGTTACTGAAGCTTTCTTT.

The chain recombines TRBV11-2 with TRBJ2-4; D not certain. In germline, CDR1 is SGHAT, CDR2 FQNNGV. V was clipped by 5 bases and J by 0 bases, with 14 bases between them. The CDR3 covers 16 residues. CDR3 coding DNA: TGTGCCAGCAGCCCCCCAGGAACCTTAGCCAAAAACATTCAGTACTTC. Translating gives CASSPPGTLAKNIQYF.

This CDR3 is CASSLAQGSGNTIYF. The DNA of the CDR3 is TGTGCCAGCAGCTTAGCCCAGGGTTCTGGAAACACCATATATTTT. J is TRBJ1-3 and V is TRBV11-2, with D perhaps matching TRBD1 (5 bases). The CDR3 is 15 residues long. In germline, CDR1 is SGHAT, CDR2 FQNNGV. V was trimmed by 1 base and J by 1 base, leaving 8 bases between them. The full variable domain, rest sourced from reference TRBV11-2 and TRBJ1-3, is EAGVAQSPRYKIIEKRQSVAFWCNPISGHATLYWYQQILGQGPKLLIQFQNNGVVDDSQLPKDRFSAERLKGVDSTLKIQPAKLEDSAVYLCASSLAQGSGNTIYFGEGSWLTVV.

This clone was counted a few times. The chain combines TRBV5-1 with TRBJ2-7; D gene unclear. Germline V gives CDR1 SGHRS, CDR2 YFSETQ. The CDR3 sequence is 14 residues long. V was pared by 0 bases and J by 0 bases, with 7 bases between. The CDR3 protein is CASSLGIASYEQYV. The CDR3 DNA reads TGCGCCAGCAGCTTGGGCATAGCCTCCTACGAGCAGTACGTC.

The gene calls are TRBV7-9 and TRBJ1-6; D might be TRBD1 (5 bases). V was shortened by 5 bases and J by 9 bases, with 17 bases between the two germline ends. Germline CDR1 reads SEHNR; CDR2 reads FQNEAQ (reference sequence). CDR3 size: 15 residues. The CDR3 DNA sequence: TGTGCCAGCAGCGCCGGGAGGGGCGGGATTTCACCCCTCCACTTT. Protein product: CASSAGRGGISPLHF.

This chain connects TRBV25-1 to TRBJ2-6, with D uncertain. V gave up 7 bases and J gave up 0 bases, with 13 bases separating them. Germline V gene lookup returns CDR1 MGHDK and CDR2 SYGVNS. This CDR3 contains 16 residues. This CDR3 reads CASKQRYFSGANVLTF. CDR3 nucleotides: TGTGCCAGCAAGCAGCGATACTTCTCTGGGGCCAACGTCCTGACTTTC.

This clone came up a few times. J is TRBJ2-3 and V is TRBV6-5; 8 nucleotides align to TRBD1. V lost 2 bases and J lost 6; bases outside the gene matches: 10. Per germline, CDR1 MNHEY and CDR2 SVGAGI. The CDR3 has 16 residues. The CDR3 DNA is TGTGCCAGCAGTTACCACCCCGGGACAGGTCCGGATACGCAGTATTTT. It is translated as CASSYHPGTGPDTQYF.

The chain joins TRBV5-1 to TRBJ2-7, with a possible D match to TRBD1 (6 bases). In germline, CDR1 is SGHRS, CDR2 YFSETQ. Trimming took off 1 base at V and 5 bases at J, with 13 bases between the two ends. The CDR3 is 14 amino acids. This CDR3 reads CASSLNRASDEQYF. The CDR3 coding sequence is TGCGCCAGCAGCTTGAACAGGGCAAGCGACGAGCAGTACTTC.

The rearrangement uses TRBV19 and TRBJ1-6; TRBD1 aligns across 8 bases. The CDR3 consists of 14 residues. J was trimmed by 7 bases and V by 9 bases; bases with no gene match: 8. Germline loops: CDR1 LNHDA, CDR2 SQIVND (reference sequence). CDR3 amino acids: CASAGTGGNSPLHF. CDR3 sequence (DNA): TGTGCCAGCGCCGGGACAGGTGGGAATTCACCCCTCCACTTT.

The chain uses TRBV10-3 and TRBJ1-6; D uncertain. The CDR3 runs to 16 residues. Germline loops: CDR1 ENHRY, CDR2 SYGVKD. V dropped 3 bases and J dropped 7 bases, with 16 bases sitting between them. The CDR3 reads CAISDREGGLNSPLHF. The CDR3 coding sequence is TGTGCCATCAGTGACCGGGAGGGAGGGCTGAATTCACCCCTCCACTTT.

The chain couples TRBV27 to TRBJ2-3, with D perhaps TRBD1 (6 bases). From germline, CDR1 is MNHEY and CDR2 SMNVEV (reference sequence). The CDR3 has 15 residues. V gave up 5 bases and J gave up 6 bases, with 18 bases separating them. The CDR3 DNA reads TGTGCCAGCAGTAAGGGGGTGATCGGTAGGGATACGCAGTATTTT. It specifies CASSKGVIGRDTQYF.

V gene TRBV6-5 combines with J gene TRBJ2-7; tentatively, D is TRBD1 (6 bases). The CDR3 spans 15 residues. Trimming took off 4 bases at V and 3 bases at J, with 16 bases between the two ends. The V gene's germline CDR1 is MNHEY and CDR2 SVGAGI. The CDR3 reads CASSSRQEWDYEQYF. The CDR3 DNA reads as TGTGCCAGCAGTTCCAGACAGGAGTGGGACTACGAGCAGTACTTC.

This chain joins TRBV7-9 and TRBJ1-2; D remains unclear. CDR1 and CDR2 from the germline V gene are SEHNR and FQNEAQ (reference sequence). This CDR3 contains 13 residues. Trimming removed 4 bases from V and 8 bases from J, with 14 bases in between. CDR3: CASSYLGHLGYTF. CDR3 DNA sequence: TGTGCCAGCAGCTACCTGGGCCACTTGGGCTACACCTTC.

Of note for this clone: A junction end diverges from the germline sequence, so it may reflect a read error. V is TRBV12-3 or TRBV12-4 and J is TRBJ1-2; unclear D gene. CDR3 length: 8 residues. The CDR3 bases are TGCACTATCAATGGCTACACCTTC. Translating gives CTINGYTF.

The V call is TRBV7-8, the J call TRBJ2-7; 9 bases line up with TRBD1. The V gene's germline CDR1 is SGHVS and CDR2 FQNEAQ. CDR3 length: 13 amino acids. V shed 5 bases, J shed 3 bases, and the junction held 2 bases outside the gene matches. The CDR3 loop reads CASSTTGGYEQYV. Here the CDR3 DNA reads TGTGCCAGCAGCACGACAGGGGGCTACGAGCAGTACGTC.

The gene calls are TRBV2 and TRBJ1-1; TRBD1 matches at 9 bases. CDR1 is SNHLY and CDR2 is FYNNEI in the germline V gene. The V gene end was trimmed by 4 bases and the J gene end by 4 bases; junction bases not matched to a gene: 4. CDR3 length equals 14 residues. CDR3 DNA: TGTGCCAGCAGTGGTGGACAGGGGTTCACTGAAGCTTTCTTT. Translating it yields CASSGGQGFTEAFF.

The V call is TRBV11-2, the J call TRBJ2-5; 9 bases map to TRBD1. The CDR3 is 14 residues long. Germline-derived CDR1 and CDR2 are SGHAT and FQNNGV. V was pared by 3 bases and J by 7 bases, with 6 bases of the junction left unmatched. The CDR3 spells CASSLWTGAGTQYF. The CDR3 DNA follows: TGTGCCAGCAGCTTGTGGACAGGGGCAGGGACCCAGTACTTC. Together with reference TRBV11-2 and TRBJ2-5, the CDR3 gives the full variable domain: EAGVAQSPRYKIIEKRQSVAFWCNPISGHATLYWYQQILGQGPKLLIQFQNNGVVDDSQLPKDRFSAERLKGVDSTLKIQPAKLEDSAVYLCASSLWTGAGTQYFGPGTRLLVL.